One sample yielded the 9 T cell receptor beta chains listed below, sequenced in a study of T cell repertoires in cytomegalovirus infection. Which antigens these TCRs recognize remains unknown. TCRdb re-called the reads through MiXCR, storing one row per CDR3 protein. The repertoire holds roughly 500,000 distinct CDR3 sequences, 25% to 35% seen once, with about a sixth in the top ten. The sample was cultured PBMCs, taken from culture after CMV antigen stimulation. These receptors all come from a human donor in good health (CMV status not recorded). Some clones in this sample may be carry-over from other donors' samples.

The V call is TRBV7-2, the J call TRBJ2-3; 7 nucleotides match TRBD2. Germline loops: CDR1 SGHTA, CDR2 FQGNSA. The CDR3 length is 16 residues. The trim removed 5 bases at V and 2 bases at J, leaving 10 bases unmatched. This chain's CDR3 is CASSGTSVQYTDTQYF. Written as DNA, the CDR3 is TGTGCCAGCAGCGGAACTAGCGTACAATACACAGATACGCAGTATTTT.

This chain connects TRBV6-2 or TRBV6-3 to TRBJ2-7; 8 bases match TRBD1. CDR1 MNHEY and CDR2 SVGEGT come from the germline V gene. Germline trimming cut 6 bases from V and 2 bases from J; bases unmatched to any gene: 12. The CDR3 sequence is 16 residues long. The CDR3 sequence: CASSRGQVVYAYEQYF. The CDR3 DNA follows: TGTGCCAGCAGCCGGGGACAGGTCGTCTATGCCTACGAGCAGTACTTC.

This chain connects TRBV7-6 to TRBJ1-2, with no clear D. The CDR3 is made up of 12 amino acids. V was shortened by 1 base and J by 8 bases, with 8 bases between the two germline ends. Germline loops: CDR1 SGHVS, CDR2 FNYEAQ. The CDR3 DNA reads TGTGCCAGCAGCTTAGTGCTTATAGGCTACACCTTC. The encoded protein is CASSLVLIGYTF.

This clonotype appeared a few times. The chain has TRBV7-6 and TRBJ1-2; D is unclear. Trimming left V 4 bases short and J 3 bases short, with 18 bases between. The length of the CDR3 is 16 residues. Germline CDR1 SGHVS, CDR2 FNYEAQ. CDR3 sequence reads: CASSSRFGIRDYGYTF. The CDR3 DNA reads TGTGCCAGCAGCTCTAGGTTCGGTATCCGAGACTATGGCTACACCTTC.

V and J are TRBV18 and TRBJ1-1; D perhaps matches TRBD1 (6 bases). Between the trimmed V and J ends, which lost 5 bases and 1 base, there was a span of 11 bases. The V gene's germline CDR1 is KGHSH and CDR2 LQKENI. The CDR3 is 14 amino acids. The CDR3 DNA follows: TGTGCCAGCTCAGCGGGACACCCGAACACTGAAGCTTTCTTT. Protein: CASSAGHPNTEAFF.

Regarding this clonotype: The germline gene is not matched at one end of the junction; a read error may be the cause. This chain connects TRBV5-1 to TRBJ1-1, with D perhaps TRBD1 (5 bases). The CDR3 has 14 amino acids. The germline CDR1 and CDR2 sequences are SGHRS and YFSETQ. CDR3 sequence: CVSSPRQMNTEAFF. The CDR3 DNA follows: TGCGTCAGCAGCCCCCGACAGATGAACACTGAAGCTTTCTTT.

The chain employs TRBV6-5 and TRBJ2-2; 11 bases are a match to TRBD2. The CDR3 consists of 16 residues. Germline assignment: CDR1 MNHEY and CDR2 SVGAGI. V gave up 2 bases and J gave up 6 bases; unmatched junction bases: 5. The CDR3: CASSYRVAGGAGELFF. The CDR3 region has the DNA TGTGCCAGCAGTTACCGGGTAGCGGGAGGGGCCGGGGAGCTGTTTTTT.

The genes are TRBV7-2 and TRBJ2-1; 10 bases line up with TRBD2. CDR3 length equals 15 residues. V lost 2 bases to trimming and J lost 8 bases; unmatched junction nucleotides: 6. The germline V gene has CDR1 SGHTA and CDR2 FQGNSA. The chain's CDR3 is CASSLSGTSADEQFF. The CDR3 DNA reads as TGTGCCAGCAGCTTATCCGGGACTAGCGCCGATGAGCAGTTCTTC.

This clonotype was observed a handful of times. The chain joins TRBV7-3 to TRBJ2-3; D is possibly TRBD2 (7 bases). V was trimmed by 3 bases and J by 6 bases, leaving 13 bases between them. CDR3 length equals 14 residues. Germline CDR1 reads SGHTA; CDR2 reads FQGTGA. CDR3 DNA: TGTGCCAGCAGCTTCCGGGGGGCCTGGGATACGCAGTATTTT. Amino acid sequence: CASSFRGAWDTQYF.